The following is a T cell receptor (beta chain) sequence with its context. Its antigen is not known. Individual cDNA molecules received unique molecular identifiers during library preparation. MiXCR, applied by TCRdb to the 5' RACE reads, yields one record per CDR3 protein. This sample has over 60,000 distinct CDR3 sequences, with about 9.4% found just once. This sample is part of a study of early T cells in non-severe SARS-CoV-2 infection. Study-level information: The authors sequenced bulk RNA from unsorted whole blood, leaving chains unpaired. Study conclusions and caveats: A preference for anti-spike CD8 responses marked VDJdb matching, which missed private and CD4 specificities.

The germline V gene encodes CDR1 MGHRA and CDR2 YSYEKL. Trimming pared 3 bases from V and 8 bases from J, leaving 19 bases between. This CDR3 is 15 amino acids long. The sample was whole blood, taken at baseline. The rearrangement links TRBV4-1 to TRBJ1-2; D ambiguous. The TCR comes from an adult who was a healthcare worker with PCR-confirmed SARS-CoV-2 infection or an uninfected control (not recorded which). CDR3 in amino acids: CASSHNPGFGVGYTF. CDR3 in DNA: TGCGCCAGCAGCCACAATCCAGGATTTGGCGTGGGCTACACCTTC.